This TCR beta chain was recorded in a study of CD8 T cells in ankylosing spondylitis. Library preparation for TCR beta used quantitative 5'-RACE with molecular barcodes. TCRdb redid the calling of the 5' RACE reads with MiXCR, one entry per CDR3 protein. The sample gives a few hundred thousand distinct CDR3 sequences, approximately 22% of which show up once; around 13% is in the top ten. V shed 6 bases and J 3 bases; nucleotides not matched to a gene: 5. CDR1 WSHSY and CDR2 SAAADI come from the germline V gene. The CDR3 spans 13 residues. In the case of this clonotype: The antigen remains undetermined.

Study-wide results and caveats: Reported data indicate significant enrichment of disease-linked clones within matched ankylosing spondylitis synovial fluid. Disease-linked clones displayed a CD8+ phenotype and appeared relatively rarely in peripheral blood.

The sample was blood, either unsorted or a sorted T cell fraction (not recorded which). The chain couples TRBV10-2 to TRBJ2-7, with 7 positions matching TRBD1. This clonotype originated in a male donor with ankylosing spondylitis or in good health (not recorded which). CDR3 sequence: CASRGGPGYEQYF. In nucleotides, the CDR3 is TGCGCCAGCAGAGGGGGCCCGGGCTACGAGCAGTACTTC.